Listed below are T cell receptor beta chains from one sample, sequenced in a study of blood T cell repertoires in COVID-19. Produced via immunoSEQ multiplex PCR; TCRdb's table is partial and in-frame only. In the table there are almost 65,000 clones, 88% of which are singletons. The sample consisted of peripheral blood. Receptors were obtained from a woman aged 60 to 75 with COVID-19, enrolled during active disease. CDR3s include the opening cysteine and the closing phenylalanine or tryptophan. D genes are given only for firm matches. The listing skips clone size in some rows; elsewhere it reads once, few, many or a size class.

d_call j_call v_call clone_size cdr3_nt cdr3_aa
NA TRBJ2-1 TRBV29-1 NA TGCAGCGTTGAGGAAATAGCAGTTAGCTATGAGCAGTTCTTC CSVEEIAVSYEQFF
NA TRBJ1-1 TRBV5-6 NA TGTGCCAGCAGCTTGTTTTTCATGAACACTGAAGCTTTCTTT CASSLFFMNTEAFF
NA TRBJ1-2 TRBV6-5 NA TGTGCCAGCCGGGGTCTCGCAGCTAACTATGGCTACACCTTC CASRGLAANYGYTF
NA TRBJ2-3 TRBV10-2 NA TGCGCCAGCCAAAGCTTCACAGATACGCAGTATTTT CASQSFTDTQYF
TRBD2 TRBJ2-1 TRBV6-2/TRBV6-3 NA TGTGCCAGCAGTGGGGGACTAGCGGGGAATGAGCAGTTCTTC CASSGGLAGNEQFF
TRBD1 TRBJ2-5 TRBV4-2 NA TGTGCCAGCAGCCAAGGGCCGGGACAGGGGGAAGAGACCCAGTACTTC CASSQGPGQGEETQYF
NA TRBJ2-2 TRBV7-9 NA TGTGCCAGCAGCTCTTCCTTCCGCACCGGGGAGCTGTTTTTT CASSSSFRTGELFF
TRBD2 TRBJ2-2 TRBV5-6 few TGTGCCAGCAGCTTGGGGTTTAGCGGGACCGACACCGGGGAGCTGTTTTTT CASSLGFSGTDTGELFF
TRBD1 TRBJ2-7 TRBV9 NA TGTGCCAGCAGCGTCTCCGGCGGGACAGGGTACTACGAGCAGTACTTC CASSVSGGTGYYEQYF
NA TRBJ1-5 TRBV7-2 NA TGTGCCAGCAGCCAGGCGACTAGCAATCAGCCCCAGCATTTT CASSQATSNQPQHF
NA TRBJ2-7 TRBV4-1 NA TGCGCCAGCAGCCAAGATCCTGGAAGCGGCTACGAGCAGTACTTC CASSQDPGSGYEQYF
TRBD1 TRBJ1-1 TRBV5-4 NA TGTGCCAGCAGCCTAGGGACAGGAGAAAAAGCTTTCTTT CASSLGTGEKAFF
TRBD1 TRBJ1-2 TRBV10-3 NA TGTGCCATCAGTGAGTCCCGACTCGGACAGGGGCGTAGCGGCTACACCTTC CAISESRLGQGRSGYTF
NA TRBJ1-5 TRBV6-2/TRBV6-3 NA TGTGCCAGCAGTTACTCGTTTCTCCAGCCCCAGCATTTT CASSYSFLQPQHF
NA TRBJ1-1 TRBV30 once TGTGCCTGGAGTGTAATAGGCGAGGGCACTGAAGCTTTCTTT CAWSVIGEGTEAFF
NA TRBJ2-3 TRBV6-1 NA TGTGCCAGCAGTGAAGCAGCCCCGAGGGCAGATACGCAGTATTTT CASSEAAPRADTQYF
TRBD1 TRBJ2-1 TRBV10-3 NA TGTGCCATCAGCGGAGTACAGGGACAGGGGTATGGTGAGCAGTTCTTC CAISGVQGQGYGEQFF
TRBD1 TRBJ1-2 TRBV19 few TGTGCCAGTAGCGGACAGGGGTATGGCTACACCTTC CASSGQGYGYTF
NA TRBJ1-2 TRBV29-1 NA TGCAGCGTTGAAGATCTTTCTCGGGGCTATGGCTACACCTTC CSVEDLSRGYGYTF
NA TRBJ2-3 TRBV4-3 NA TGCGCCAGCAGCCAAGGTGCCATCTTTGGGGCAAGCACAGATACGCAGTATTTT CASSQGAIFGASTDTQYF
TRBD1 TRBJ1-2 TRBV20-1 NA TGCAGTGCTAGTCGAACAGGGGGCGTCGGCTATGGCTACACCTTC CSASRTGGVGYGYTF
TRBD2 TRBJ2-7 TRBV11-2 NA TGTGCCAGCAGCCCCCCTAGCGGGAGTTACGAGCAGTACTTC CASSPPSGSYEQYF
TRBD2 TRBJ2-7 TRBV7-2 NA TGTGCCAGCAGCTTTAGCGGGAAGCCAGACGAGCAGTACTTC CASSFSGKPDEQYF
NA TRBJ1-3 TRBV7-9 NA TGTGCCAGCAGCTTACGGGTCCTCGGAAACACCATATATTTT CASSLRVLGNTIYF
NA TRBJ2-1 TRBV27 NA TGTGCCAGCAGTCCCATCGGACTCACCAATGAGCAGTTCTTC CASSPIGLTNEQFF
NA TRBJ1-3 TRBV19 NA TGTGCCAGTAGAAACGGAGAGGAACTCTCTGGAAACACCATATATTTT CASRNGEELSGNTIYF
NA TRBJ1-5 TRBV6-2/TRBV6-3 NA TGTGCCAGCAGTTACATCTCCGATCAGCCCCAGCATTTT CASSYISDQPQHF
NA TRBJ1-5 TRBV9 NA TGTGCCAGCAGCCCGGGGGGAGGCAGCAATCAGCCCCAGCATTTT CASSPGGGSNQPQHF
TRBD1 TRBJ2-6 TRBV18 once TGTGCCAGCTCCCCATTTACAGGGGCGCGTGTCTCTGGGGCCAACGTCCTGACTTTC CASSPFTGARVSGANVLTF
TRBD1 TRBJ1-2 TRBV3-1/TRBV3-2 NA TGTGCCAGCAGCCAAGGATATGGGTCGGACAGGGAGGGTGGCTACACCTTC CASSQGYGSDREGGYTF
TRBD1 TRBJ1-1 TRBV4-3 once TGCGCCAGCAGCCTCGACAGGGTCGCGTTTAGCACTGAAGCTTTCTTT CASSLDRVAFSTEAFF
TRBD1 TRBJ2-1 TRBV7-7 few TGTGCCAGCAGCCCGACAGGGTTCAACAATGAGCAGTTCTTC CASSPTGFNNEQFF
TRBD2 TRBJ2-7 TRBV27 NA TGTGCCACCTCGGGGGGGCGTCCCCCCTACGAGCAGTACTTC CATSGGRPPYEQYF
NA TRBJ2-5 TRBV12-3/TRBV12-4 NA TGTGCCAGCAGTCAACGATCGGAGCGGACCCAGTACTTC CASSQRSERTQYF
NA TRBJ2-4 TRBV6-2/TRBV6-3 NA TGTGCCAGCAGTTCGTCCCAGGGCGTCAAAAACATTCAGTACTTC CASSSSQGVKNIQYF
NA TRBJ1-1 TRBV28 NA TGTGCCAGCAGTCCCCATTCCGGGAACACTGAAGCTTTCTTT CASSPHSGNTEAFF
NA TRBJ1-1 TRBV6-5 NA TGTGCCAGCAGTTACTCGATACACCTGAACACTGAAGCTTTCTTT CASSYSIHLNTEAFF
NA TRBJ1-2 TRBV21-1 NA TGTGCCAGCAGCTCCCCCGGGTGGCCTAACTATGGCTACACCTTC CASSSPGWPNYGYTF
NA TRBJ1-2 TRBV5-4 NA TGTGCCAGCAGCTTGGATTGGGGGGGCTTTGGCTACACCTTC CASSLDWGGFGYTF
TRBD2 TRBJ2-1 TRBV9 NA TGTGCCAGCAGCTCATTCGGGACTAGGAACAATGAGCAGTTCTTC CASSSFGTRNNEQFF
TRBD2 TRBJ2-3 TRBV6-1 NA TGTGCCAGCAGTGAATTGACTAGCGGTGGCACAGATACGCAGTATTTT CASSELTSGGTDTQYF
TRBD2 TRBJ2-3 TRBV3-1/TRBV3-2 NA TGTGCCAGCAGCCAAACCGGGGGGTATACAGATACGCAGTATTTT CASSQTGGYTDTQYF
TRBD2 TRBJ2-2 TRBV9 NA TGTGCCAGCAGCCTTCGCGGGGGACCGAACACCGGGGAGCTGTTTTTT CASSLRGGPNTGELFF
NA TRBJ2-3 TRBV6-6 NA TGTGCCAGCGCGGTGGCAGATACGCAGTATTTT CASAVADTQYF
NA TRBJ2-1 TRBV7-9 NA TGTGCCAGCAGCTTAGTTGGGGGAGGGGGCAATGAGCAGTTCTTC CASSLVGGGGNEQFF
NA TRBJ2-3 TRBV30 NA TGTGCCTTGTGGCCACCGTCATTGGATACGCAGTATTTT CALWPPSLDTQYF
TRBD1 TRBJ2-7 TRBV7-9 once TGTGCCAGCAGCCTGGGACAGCCCTACGAGCAGTACTTC CASSLGQPYEQYF
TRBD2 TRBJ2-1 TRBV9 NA TGTGCCAGCAGCGTTTCGGGCGGGAGGTCCTACAATGAGCAGTTCTTC CASSVSGGRSYNEQFF
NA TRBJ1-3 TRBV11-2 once TGTGCCACCAAACAACTCGTGACAGCAGGCTCTGGAAACACCATATATTTT CATKQLVTAGSGNTIYF
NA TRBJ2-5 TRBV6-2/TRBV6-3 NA TGTGCCAGCAGTAACCGGGACACCCGGAGAGAGACCCAGTACTTC CASSNRDTRRETQYF
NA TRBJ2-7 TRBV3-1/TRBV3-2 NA TGTGCCAGCAGCCAAGAGGAGGGGAACTTTGTTGGCGAGCAGTACTTC CASSQEEGNFVGEQYF
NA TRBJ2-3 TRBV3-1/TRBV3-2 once TGTGCCAGCAGCCACACGGGAGATACGCAGTATTTT CASSHTGDTQYF
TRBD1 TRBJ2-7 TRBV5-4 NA TGTGCCAGCAGCTGGGGCGGGGACAGGGATTACGAGCAGTACTTC CASSWGGDRDYEQYF
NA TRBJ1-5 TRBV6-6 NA TGTGCCAGCAGTTCTGCTTGGGGAGGCACGCCCCAGCATTTT CASSSAWGGTPQHF
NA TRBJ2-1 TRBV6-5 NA TGTGCCAGCAGGAGAACCGGGACACACGACAATGAGCAGTTCTTC CASRRTGTHDNEQFF
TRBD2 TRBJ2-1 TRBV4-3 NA TGCGCCAGCAGCCAGACCGTGGGACTAGCGGGAGAGGATGAGCAGTTCTTC CASSQTVGLAGEDEQFF
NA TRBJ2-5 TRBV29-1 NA TGCAGCGTTGAAGGAGGAGGGGGCGAAGAGACCCAGTACTTC CSVEGGGGEETQYF